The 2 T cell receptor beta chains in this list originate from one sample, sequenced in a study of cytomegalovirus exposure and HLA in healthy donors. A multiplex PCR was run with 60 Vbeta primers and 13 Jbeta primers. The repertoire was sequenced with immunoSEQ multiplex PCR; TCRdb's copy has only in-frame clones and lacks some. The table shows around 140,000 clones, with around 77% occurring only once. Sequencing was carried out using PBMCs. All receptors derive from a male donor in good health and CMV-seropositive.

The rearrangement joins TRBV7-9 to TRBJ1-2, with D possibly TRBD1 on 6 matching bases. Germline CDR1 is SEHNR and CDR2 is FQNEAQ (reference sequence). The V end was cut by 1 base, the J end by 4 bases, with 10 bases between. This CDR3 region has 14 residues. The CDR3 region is CASSLEGTPYGYTF. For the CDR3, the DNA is TGTGCCAGCAGCTTAGAGGGGACACCCTATGGCTACACCTTC.

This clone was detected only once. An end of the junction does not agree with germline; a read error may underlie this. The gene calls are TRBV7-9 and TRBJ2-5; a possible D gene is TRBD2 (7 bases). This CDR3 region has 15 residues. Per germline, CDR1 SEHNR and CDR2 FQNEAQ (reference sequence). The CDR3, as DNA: TGTTCCAGCAGCTCCATGTCGGGGGGCCGGGAGACCCAGTACTTC. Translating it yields CSSSSMSGGRETQYF.